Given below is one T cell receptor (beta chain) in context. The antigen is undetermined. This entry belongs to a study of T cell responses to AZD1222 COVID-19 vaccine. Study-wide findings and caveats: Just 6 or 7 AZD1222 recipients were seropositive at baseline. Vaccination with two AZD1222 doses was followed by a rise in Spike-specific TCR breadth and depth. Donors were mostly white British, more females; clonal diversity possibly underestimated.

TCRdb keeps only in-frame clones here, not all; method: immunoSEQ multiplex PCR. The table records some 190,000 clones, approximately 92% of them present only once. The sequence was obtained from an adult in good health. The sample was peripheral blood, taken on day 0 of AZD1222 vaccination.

CDR3 sequence (DNA): TGCGCCAGCAGCAATAGGGATCGGTACACCGGGGAGCTGTTTTTT. It is translated as CASSNRDRYTGELFF. The chain combines TRBV5-1 with TRBJ2-2; unclear D gene. Per the germline V gene, CDR1 is SGHRS and CDR2 is YFSETQ. The CDR3 length is 15 residues. The ends were cut back, 4 bases at V and 3 bases at J, with 13 bases in the middle. Variable domain in full (rest from reference TRBV5-1 and TRBJ2-2): KAGVTQTPRYLIKTRGQQVTLSCSPISGHRSVSWYQQTPGQGLQFLFEYFSETQRNKGNFPGRFSGRQFSNSRSEMNVSTLELGDSALYLCASSNRDRYTGELFFGEGSRLTVL.